This T cell receptor (beta chain) comes out of a study of cytomegalovirus exposure and HLA in healthy donors (dated by TCRdb to between 2016 and 2019). Regarding the research as a whole: The 666 repertoires of the first cohort and the 95 to 150 validation repertoires were produced on the same platform, according to a later analysis. The aim of the study was to test whether cataloging public T cell receptors could identify signatures of past pathogen exposure. Besides the first cohort of 666 subjects, a separate validation cohort made up of over a hundred different subjects was used. High-throughput TCR immunosequencing, statistical association of individual TCRs with disease status, and machine learning were combined to predict cytomegalovirus infection status.

A remark on this clone: Its antigen target is currently unknown. Base qualities are not at hand, and no much larger clone is one base apart.

The protocol used for the library was the immunoSEQ multiplex PCR assay. For the original study's pipeline: To diagnose cytomegalovirus status from the catalog of TCR beta chain sequences, a statistical classification framework was built. Drawn from immuneACCESS, this table holds only the in-frame rearrangements with V and J called that TCRdb kept. Clones are partly lost; checked studies trace under half to an unresolved V gene and leave the rest unexplained. The DNA gave D and trimming, while V, J and clone size come from that table. In all, the sample holds 330,000 or so clones, and about nine tenths of those were seen once. Jointly, the top ten make up about 0.8% of the sample. Points the paper makes about the study in general: All 120 or so repertoires were used to score co-occurrence in the validation cohort in a later analysis, because that analysis had no HLA typing for the cohort. In both the original and validation cohorts, the classifier was reported to diagnose cytomegalovirus status with high specificity and sensitivity. Most TCR sequences were seen in very few donors, while some public TCRs were found in many individuals. In vitro tests confirmed that a few of the cytomegalovirus-associated TCR beta chains recognize cytomegalovirus antigens. Subsequent analysis determined that TCRs grouped into clusters in the first cohort also showed a tendency toward co-occurrence across the 120 or so validation repertoires, and roughly 95% of cluster scores exceeded 0. It was suggested by the authors that the approach could potentially be generalized to other disease states and immunological phenotypes. A total of around 150 TCR beta chains were listed by the study as associated with cytomegalovirus.

Separate from the approximately 670-subject first cohort, the validation cohort of roughly 130 subjects was the group to which the donors belonged. From a lookup of the germline V gene, CDR1 and CDR2 are SGHTA and FQGNSA. There are 14 amino acids in the CDR3, from cysteine to phenylalanine inclusive. The sequence is cut down to CDR3 DNA, 42 bases in frame from base 1. V is clipped by 0 bases and J by 8 bases, and the sequence between their germline boundaries is 11 bases long. This clonotype was obtained from a woman aged 18-30 years in good health and CMV-seronegative. The chain links TRBV7-2 with TRBJ2-1; the D region possibly corresponds to TRBD2 (6 bases align). Specimen: PBMCs. The DNA sequence is as follows: TGTGCCAGCAGCTTAGCGGGAGGCGTTTATGAGCAGTTCTTC. The resulting protein is CASSLAGGVYEQFF.